Listed here are 21 T cell receptor beta chains from one sample, sequenced in a study of graft-versus-host responses after intestinal transplantation. Their antigens are not known. The assay was immunoSEQ multiplex PCR, and TCRdb's table has in-frame clones only and misses some. The sample records approximately 90,000 clones, around 93% being singletons. The source was unstimulated CD8+ T cells sorted from spleen or lymph node cells, collected before transplant. Receptors were obtained from a human donor who was the organ donor for an intestinal transplant.

This rearrangement joins TRBV7-2 to TRBJ1-1; perhaps TRBD1 as D (5 bases). Trimming removed 6 bases from V and 6 bases from J, with 14 bases in between. The CDR3 spans 13 residues. Germline values: CDR1 SGHTA, CDR2 FQGNSA. For the CDR3, the DNA is TGTGCCAGCAGACCCGACAGTGGGGCTGAAGCTTTCTTT. Protein product: CASRPDSGAEAFF.

This chain links TRBV27 with TRBJ2-1; possible D gene TRBD2, 7 bases. The CDR3 totals 14 residues. The germline V and J ends were trimmed by 6 bases and 2 bases, with 11 bases remaining between them. Germline CDR1 is MNHEY and CDR2 is SMNVEV (reference sequence). CDR3 sequence reads: CASSDGGPYNEQFF. CDR3 coding DNA: TGTGCCAGCAGCGACGGGGGGCCCTACAATGAGCAGTTCTTC.

The chain has TRBV5-1 and TRBJ2-2; D ambiguous. Germline lookup yields CDR1 SGHRS and CDR2 YFSETQ. Trimming took off 0 bases at V and 4 bases at J, with 4 bases between the two ends. This CDR3 comprises 13 residues. The CDR3 is CASSLAITGELFF. The CDR3 DNA reads TGCGCCAGCAGCTTGGCCATCACCGGGGAGCTGTTTTTT. Together with reference TRBV5-1 and TRBJ2-2, the CDR3 gives the full variable domain: KAGVTQTPRYLIKTRGQQVTLSCSPISGHRSVSWYQQTPGQGLQFLFEYFSETQRNKGNFPGRFSGRQFSNSRSEMNVSTLELGDSALYLCASSLAITGELFFGEGSRLTVL.

The chain carries TRBV7-3 and TRBJ1-1, with D unclear. The germline gives CDR1 SGHTA, CDR2 FQGTGA. Trimming took 4 bases from V and 4 from J, leaving 10 bases between them. The CDR3 runs to 13 residues. CDR3 in DNA: TGTGCCAGCAGCTACGGGGAGGGCACTGAAGCTTTCTTT. Its protein is CASSYGEGTEAFF. The whole variable domain, filled in from reference TRBV7-3 and TRBJ1-1, reads GAGVSQTPSNKVTEKGKYVELRCDPISGHTALYWYRQSLGQGPEFLIYFQGTGAADDSGLPNDRFFAVRPEGSVSTLKIQRTERGDSAVYLCASSYGEGTEAFFGQGTRLTVV.

This clone was detected only once. The rearrangement links TRBV21-1 to TRBJ2-3; the D call in the table, TRBD2, was not verified against the DNA. TRBV21-1 is classified as a pseudogene. The CDR3 has 16 amino acids. The CDR3 protein is CASSKEEGVRPYTQYF. As DNA, the CDR3 is TGTGCCAGCAGCAAAGAGGAAGGAGTGAGACCATATACGCAGTATTTT.

The gene calls are TRBV9 and TRBJ2-1; D perhaps matches TRBD2 (6 bases). CDR3 size: 14 residues. V was pared by 6 bases and J by 8 bases, with 18 bases between. Germline V gives CDR1 SGDLS, CDR2 YYNGEE. CDR3 DNA: TGTGCCAGCAACGGGGGACTGCATGTCGATGAGCAGTTCTTC. Protein: CASNGGLHVDEQFF.

The chain joins TRBV9 to TRBJ1-2; 7 bases agree with TRBD1. Germline trimming cut 0 bases from V and 0 bases from J; bases unmatched to any gene: 14. There are 19 residues in the CDR3. Germline V gene lookup returns CDR1 SGDLS and CDR2 YYNGEE. The CDR3 region is CASSVDSSDRRTPNYGYTF. CDR3 DNA: TGTGCCAGCAGCGTAGATTCCTCGGACAGGCGAACCCCTAACTATGGCTACACCTTC.

The chain carries TRBV4-2 and TRBJ1-3; no reliable D call. CDR1 and CDR2 from the germline V gene are LGHNA and YNFKEQ. With 0 bases removed from V and 4 bases from J, the gap between germline ends came to 13 bases. The CDR3 is 16 residues long. CDR3 DNA: TGTGCCAGCAGCCAAGATTCTCGGGTCTTCGGAAACACCATATATTTT. Protein: CASSQDSRVFGNTIYF.

This clone has only one observation. Other DNA sequences of this sample code for an identical CDR3. The chain is built from TRBV27 and TRBJ1-6; the D gene is possibly TRBD1 (6 bases). V lost 3 bases and J 11 bases, leaving 14 bases between the germline ends. CDR3 size: 14 residues. CDR1 and CDR2 from the germline V gene are MNHEY and SMNVEV (reference sequence). CDR3 in DNA: TGTGCCAGCAGTTTGCAATTGGACAGACCACCCCTCCACTTT. This translates into CASSLQLDRPPLHF.

The J gene is TRBJ2-7, the V gene TRBV6-1; D unresolved. Germline V gives CDR1 MNHNS, CDR2 SASEGT. The CDR3 extends over 12 amino acids. Trimming shortened V by 2 bases and J by 9 bases, and 11 bases separated the two germline ends. CDR3: CASSEPQRMQYF. The CDR3 coding sequence is TGTGCCAGCAGTGAACCACAGAGAATGCAGTACTTC.

The chain recombines TRBV19 with TRBJ1-2; D is possibly TRBD1 (5 bases). The CDR3 sequence is 15 residues long. Germline CDR1 reads LNHDA; CDR2 reads SQIVND (reference sequence). V gave up 0 bases and J gave up 5 bases, with 13 bases separating them. The CDR3 coding sequence is TGTGCCAGTAGTATAGATCTGGCAGGGAGGTATGGCTACACCTTC. Protein: CASSIDLAGRYGYTF.

The rearrangement links TRBV11-2 to TRBJ1-1; D is unresolved. Looked up from germline, CDR1 is SGHAT and CDR2 is FQNNGV. The CDR3 length is 12 residues. With 1 base removed from V and 7 bases from J, the gap between germline ends came to 7 bases. The CDR3 sequence is CASSLATYEAFF. CDR3 DNA: TGTGCCAGCAGCTTAGCAACATATGAAGCTTTCTTT.

The V gene is TRBV2, the J gene TRBJ1-4, with 7 bases that match TRBD1. Germline V gives CDR1 SNHLY, CDR2 FYNNEI. The junction had 4 bases not matched to a gene; V was cut back by 8 bases and J by 4 bases. The CDR3 loop spans 13 amino acids. CDR3 sequence reads: CASEGTDNEKLFF. For the CDR3, the DNA is TGTGCCAGCGAAGGGACAGATAATGAAAAACTGTTTTTT.

V is TRBV29-1 and J is TRBJ2-2, with D possibly matching TRBD2 (6 bases). The ends were cut back, 6 bases at V and 3 bases at J, with 17 bases in the middle. This CDR3 has 15 residues. Germline V gene lookup returns CDR1 SQVTM and CDR2 ANQGSEA. The CDR3 DNA reads as TGCAGCGTCCGAAGGCTGGGGGGAGACACCGGGGAGCTGTTTTTT. This codes for CSVRRLGGDTGELFF.

The chain carries TRBV6-6 and TRBJ2-5; TRBD2 is a possible D gene (6 bases). V was cut by 8 bases and J by 1 base, with 8 bases left in between. The germline V gene has CDR1 MNHNY and CDR2 SVGAGI (reference sequence). The CDR3 length is 12 residues. In DNA, the CDR3 is TGTGCCAGCGTGCGGGGCCAAGAGACCCAGTACTTC. Residues: CASVRGQETQYF.

CDR3 DNA sequence: TGTGCCAGCAGCTTGCAGGGGGGCTCTGGAAACACCATATATTTT. It is translated as CASSLQGGSGNTIYF. The rearrangement joins TRBV7-3 to TRBJ1-3; 7 bases are shared with TRBD1. The trim removed 3 bases at V and 0 bases at J, leaving 2 bases unmatched. Germline V gene lookup returns CDR1 SGHTA and CDR2 FQGTGA. The CDR3 is 15 amino acids. Full variable domain (remainder filled in from reference TRBV7-3 and TRBJ1-3): GAGVSQTPSNKVTEKGKYVELRCDPISGHTALYWYRQSLGQGPEFLIYFQGTGAADDSGLPNDRFFAVRPEGSVSTLKIQRTERGDSAVYLCASSLQGGSGNTIYFGEGSWLTVV.

The chain carries TRBV19 and TRBJ1-5; TRBD1 matches 7 bases. The V gene end was trimmed by 7 bases and the J gene end by 6 bases; junction bases not matched to a gene: 9. Germline CDR1 LNHDA, CDR2 SQIVND (reference sequence). This CDR3 has 14 amino acids. The CDR3 sequence: CASTPGGPFQPQHF. DNA of the CDR3: TGTGCCAGTACCCCAGGGGGGCCTTTTCAGCCCCAGCATTTT.

CDR3 in DNA: TGCGCCAGCAGCCAAGACAGGGGGCAAGAGACCCAGTACTTC. Residues: CASSQDRGQETQYF. The chain carries TRBV4-1 and TRBJ2-5; 7 bases align to TRBD1. The germline V gene has CDR1 MGHRA and CDR2 YSYEKL. The V and J ends lost 0 bases and 2 bases, in that order; junction bases with no gene match: 0. The CDR3 runs 14 residues.

V and J are TRBV9 and TRBJ1-5; 7 positions agree with TRBD1. The CDR3 is 14 residues long. With 0 bases clipped from V and 5 bases from J, the junction kept 2 bases outside the gene matches. The germline V gene has CDR1 SGDLS and CDR2 YYNGEE. The CDR3 region is CASSVGTGDQPQHF. CDR3 nucleotides: TGTGCCAGCAGCGTAGGGACAGGCGATCAGCCCCAGCATTTT.

V gene TRBV29-1 combines with J gene TRBJ1-4, with TRBD1 matching over 7 bases. The CDR3 sequence is 12 residues long. With 6 bases clipped from V and 12 bases from J, the junction kept 10 bases outside the gene matches. Germline V gene sequence: CDR1 SQVTM, CDR2 ANQGSEA. The CDR3 sequence: CSVTTGKGELFF. The CDR3 DNA follows: TGCAGCGTAACGACAGGGAAGGGAGAACTGTTTTTT.

This chain links TRBV7-2 with TRBJ1-1; 8 bases match TRBD1. There are 15 residues in the CDR3. Germline CDR1 and CDR2: SGHTA and FQGNSA. V dropped 5 bases and J dropped 1; count of bases not matched to a gene: 6. The CDR3 sequence is CASSEFRGPNTEAFF. CDR3 nucleotide sequence: TGTGCCAGCAGCGAGTTCAGGGGGCCGAACACTGAAGCTTTCTTT.